The 23 T cell receptor beta chains in this list originate from one sample, sequenced in a study of blood T cell repertoires in COVID-19. Assay used: immunoSEQ multiplex PCR; TCRdb lists only in-frame clones, some missing. The profile shows over 300,000 clones, around 90% of them singletons. The sequencing sample was made of PBMCs or T cells enriched from blood (not recorded which). These receptors originate from a woman aged 25 to 39 who had recovered from COVID-19.

V and J are TRBV7-3 and TRBJ2-2, with 7 positions matching TRBD1. CDR1 is SGHTA, CDR2 FQGTGA, per germline. CDR3 length equals 16 residues. V gave up 6 bases and J gave up 4 bases; unmatched junction bases: 11. The CDR3 coding sequence is TGTGCCAGCAGGACCGACAGGGTGGACGGCACCGGGGAGCTGTTTTTT. It translates to CASRTDRVDGTGELFF.

The CDR3 DNA sequence: TGTGCCAGCAGTGAATTCGAGCCAACTGCAACTAATGAAAAACTGTTTTTT. Translation: CASSEFEPTATNEKLFF. The chain combines TRBV6-1 with TRBJ1-4; D not certain. Germline loops: CDR1 MNHNS, CDR2 SASEGT. The CDR3 is made up of 17 amino acids. V dropped 2 bases and J dropped 0 bases, with 13 bases sitting between them.

The rearrangement joins TRBV5-1 to TRBJ2-1; TRBD1 might be the D (5 bases). The CDR3 is made up of 13 amino acids. V was clipped by 4 bases and J by 6 bases, with 11 bases between them. Looked up from germline, CDR1 is SGHRS and CDR2 is YFSETQ. CDR3 residues: CASSPQVGNEQFF. CDR3 bases: TGCGCCAGCAGCCCACAGGTTGGCAATGAGCAGTTCTTC.

J is TRBJ1-1 and V is TRBV13; tentative D call: TRBD1 (6 bases). CDR3 length: 13 residues. Germline loops: CDR1 PRHDT, CDR2 FYEKMQ (reference sequence). Trimming stripped 1 base from V and 8 bases from J, with 11 bases between. The chain's CDR3 is CASSLEETGEAFF. As DNA, the CDR3 is TGTGCCAGCAGCTTAGAGGAGACAGGCGAAGCTTTCTTT. Full variable domain (remainder filled in from reference TRBV13 and TRBJ1-1): AAGVIQSPRHLIKEKRETATLKCYPIPRHDTVYWYQQGPGQDPQFLISFYEKMQSDKGSIPDRFSAQQFSDYHSELNMSSLELGDSALYFCASSLEETGEAFFGQGTRLTVV.

The rearrangement joins TRBV29-1 to TRBJ2-3; 15 positions agree with TRBD2. This CDR3 region has 16 residues. J gave up 0 bases and V 3 bases, and 1 base lay outside the gene matches. Germline V gene data show CDR1 as SQVTM and CDR2 as ANQGSEA. CDR3 residues: CSVEGTSGGSTDTQYF. CDR3 coding DNA: TGCAGCGTTGAGGGGACTAGCGGGGGGAGCACAGATACGCAGTATTTT.

The chain combines TRBV4-3 with TRBJ1-1, with 8 bases matching TRBD1. CDR3 length equals 12 residues. Germline V gene data show CDR1 as LGHNA and CDR2 as YSLEER. The ends lost 2 bases at V and 11 bases at J; junction bases unmatched: 4. The CDR3 DNA sequence: TGCGCCAGCAGCCAAATACAGGGGGGGGCTTTCTTT. This translates into CASSQIQGGAFF.

The chain links TRBV19 to TRBJ1-4; D might be TRBD1 (5 bases). The CDR3 has 13 amino acids. V lost 10 bases and J lost 6, with 15 bases in between. Germline V gene sequence: CDR1 LNHDA, CDR2 SQIVND (reference sequence). CDR3 sequence reads: CATLGRGDEKLFF. The DNA of the CDR3 is TGTGCCACCCTTGGGAGGGGTGATGAAAAACTGTTTTTT. The entire variable domain, with the rest obtained from reference TRBV19 and TRBJ1-4, is as follows: DGGITQSPKYLFRKEGQNVTLSCEQNLNHDAMYWYRQDPGQGLRLIYYSQIVNDFQKGDIAEGYSVSREKKESFPLTVTSAQKNPTAFYLCATLGRGDEKLFFGSGTQLSVL.

The chain combines TRBV18 with TRBJ2-7; weak D call: TRBD1 (6 bases). This CDR3 is built from 15 residues. V was trimmed by 3 bases and J by 1 base, leaving 13 bases between them. Germline CDR1 is KGHSH and CDR2 is LQKENI. CDR3 sequence reads: CASSPTAGASYEQYF. The CDR3 DNA is TGTGCCAGCTCACCTACAGCAGGGGCTTCCTACGAGCAGTACTTC.

This clone was found a few times. V usage is TRBV6-4 and J usage is TRBJ1-3, with 10 bases matching TRBD1. V lost 1 base and J lost 4; bases outside the gene matches: 4. Per the germline V gene, CDR1 is MRHNA and CDR2 is SNTAGT. The CDR3 consists of 16 residues. CDR3 protein: CASSDLEDRGGNTIYF. CDR3 bases: TGTGCCAGCAGTGACTTGGAGGACAGGGGGGGAAACACCATATATTTT.

This clone has a single count. This chain uses TRBV30 with TRBJ1-1; D call uncertain. Germline CDR1 reads GTSNPN; CDR2 reads SVGIG (reference sequence). Trimming pared 2 bases from V and 4 bases from J, leaving 20 bases between. CDR3 length: 16 residues. For the CDR3, the DNA is TGTGCCTGGAGTTCCGAGGCGATGAGAGGGAGCACTGAAGCTTTCTTT. Protein: CAWSSEAMRGSTEAFF. The entire variable domain, with the rest obtained from reference TRBV30 and TRBJ1-1, is as follows: SQTIHQWPATLVQPVGSPLSLECTVEGTSNPNLYWYRQAAGRGLQLLFYSVGIGQISSEVPQNLSASRPQDRQFILSSKKLLLSDSGFYLCAWSSEAMRGSTEAFFGQGTRLTVV.

This clone was seen a handful of times. The V and J genes are TRBV3-1 (or the pseudogene TRBV3-2) and TRBJ2-3, with D uncertain. From germline, CDR1 is LGHDT and CDR2 YNNKEL (reference sequence). V lost 0 bases to trimming and J lost 3 bases, with 4 bases between them. This CDR3 is built from 13 residues. The CDR3 nucleotides read TGTGCCAGCAGCCAAGAATCGACAGATACGCAGTATTTT. This sequence encodes CASSQESTDTQYF.

This chain uses TRBV19 with TRBJ2-3; 9 bases map to TRBD1. The V gene's germline CDR1 is LNHDA and CDR2 SQIVND (reference sequence). The CDR3 has 15 amino acids. With 3 bases clipped from V and 3 bases from J, the junction kept 4 bases outside the gene matches. CDR3 sequence reads: CASSIIQGATDTQYF. DNA of the CDR3: TGTGCCAGTAGTATCATACAGGGGGCAACAGATACGCAGTATTTT.

The chain is built from TRBV6-5 and TRBJ2-2; a weak D match, TRBD1 (6 bases). CDR3 length: 13 residues. Trimming took off 4 bases at V and 4 bases at J, with 7 bases between the two ends. Germline V gives CDR1 MNHEY, CDR2 SVGAGI. This chain's CDR3 is CASSLDSTGELFF. The DNA of the CDR3 is TGTGCCAGCAGTTTGGACAGCACCGGGGAGCTGTTTTTT.

The CDR3 nucleotides are TGTGCCGGTCGGACAGGAACTACGTTTGGGACCCAGTACTTC. Protein product: CAGRTGTTFGTQYF. The V gene is TRBV6-5, the J gene TRBJ2-5, with 7 nucleotides matching TRBD1. CDR1 MNHEY and CDR2 SVGAGI come from the germline V gene. The V gene end was trimmed by 11 bases and the J gene end by 7 bases; junction bases not matched to a gene: 16. This CDR3 contains 14 residues.

The chain recombines TRBV5-4 with TRBJ1-2, with 7 bases that match TRBD1. Per germline, CDR1 SGHNT and CDR2 YYREEE (reference sequence). V was clipped by 4 bases and J by 8 bases; unmatched bases: 14. The CDR3 extends over 15 amino acids. The chain's CDR3 is CASSPYETGSEGYTF. CDR3 DNA: TGTGCCAGCAGCCCCTATGAGACAGGGTCAGAGGGCTACACCTTC.

The chain is built from TRBV9 and TRBJ2-7; the match to TRBD1 covers 10 bases. The ends lost 3 bases at V and 1 base at J; junction bases unmatched: 7. This CDR3 spans 16 amino acids. Germline V CDR1 and CDR2: SGDLS, YYNGEE. The CDR3: CASSATGTGASYEQYF. CDR3 nucleotides: TGTGCCAGCAGCGCAACCGGGACAGGGGCTTCCTACGAGCAGTACTTC.

This chain joins TRBV12-5 and TRBJ1-1; no clear D gene. V lost 9 bases, J lost 7 bases, and 18 bases lay in between. Germline V lookup: CDR1 LGHNT, CDR2 FRNRAP. This CDR3 has 13 residues. CDR3 bases: TGTGCTAGCAAGGCGGGAGGGTTTAGTGAAGCTTTCTTT. Its translation: CASKAGGFSEAFF.

V and J are TRBV19 and TRBJ2-1; 9 nucleotides line up with TRBD1. Germline V gives CDR1 LNHDA, CDR2 SQIVND (reference sequence). V gave up 6 bases and J gave up 9 bases; unmatched junction bases: 9. The CDR3 covers 14 residues. The CDR3 bases are TGTGCCAGTAGGCCGGGACAGGGTTTTTTTGAGCAGTTCTTC. It encodes CASRPGQGFFEQFF.

The CDR3: CASSLADRVGTEAFF. CDR3 nucleotides: TGTGCCAGCAGCTTAGCCGACAGGGTCGGCACTGAAGCTTTCTTT. The chain joins TRBV7-9 to TRBJ1-1, with 7 bases fitting TRBD1. The junction had 5 bases not matched to a gene; V was cut back by 0 bases and J by 4 bases. The CDR3 has 15 amino acids. Germline loops: CDR1 SEHNR, CDR2 FQNEAQ (reference sequence).

The rearrangement links TRBV19 to TRBJ1-5; 8 positions agree with TRBD1. The trim removed 8 bases at V and 0 bases at J, leaving 21 bases unmatched. This CDR3 has 20 residues. Germline assignment: CDR1 LNHDA and CDR2 SQIVND (reference sequence). The CDR3 here is CASRPRGQGEGPGSNQPQHF. The DNA for the CDR3 is TGTGCCAGTCGCCCCAGGGGGCAGGGGGAAGGTCCGGGTAGCAATCAGCCCCAGCATTTT.

The chain is built from TRBV30 and TRBJ1-5; D possibly corresponds to TRBD1 (5 bases). Germline V gene sequence: CDR1 GTSNPN, CDR2 SVGIG (reference sequence). CDR3 length: 13 amino acids. The ends were cut back, 2 bases at V and 7 bases at J, with 12 bases in the middle. CDR3 in DNA: TGTGCCTGGAGTCATCAGGGAGGGCAGCCCCAGCATTTT. Translating gives CAWSHQGGQPQHF.

The CDR3 protein is CASSYKASGNTIYF. CDR3 DNA: TGTGCCAGCAGTTACAAAGCCTCTGGAAACACCATATATTTT. This chain uses TRBV6-5 with TRBJ1-3, with no clear D. CDR1 and CDR2 from the germline V gene are MNHEY and SVGAGI. The CDR3 contains 14 residues. Trimming took 2 bases from V and 0 from J, leaving 5 bases between them.

V usage is TRBV5-1 and J usage is TRBJ2-1; 11 positions agree with TRBD2. The germline gives CDR1 SGHRS, CDR2 YFSETQ. The CDR3 is 14 residues long. Germline trimming cut 2 bases from V and 8 bases from J; bases unmatched to any gene: 3. CDR3 DNA: TGCGCCAGCAGCTTTAGCGGGGGGGCCCATGAGCAGTTCTTC. The encoded protein is CASSFSGGAHEQFF.